A single sample is the source of the 8 T cell receptor beta chains below, sequenced in a study of CD8+ T cells in alopecia areata. Sorting of pooled cutaneous lymph node cells was based on CD4, CD8alpha, NKG2D, NKG2ACE and other markers. Sequencing relied on a cDNA template that was reverse transcribed from extracted RNA. Sequencing was performed with immunoSEQ multiplex PCR; in TCRdb, only in-frame clones are kept and a portion is missing. There are about 270,000 clones in the sample, none observed a single time. Sequencing used CD4+ T cells sorted from a lymph node. The receptor set was obtained from a C3H/HeJ mouse with alopecia areata. The mouse line has the MHC haplotype H2-k.

This clone was counted ten times or more. Mouse gene names apply. The read terminates 4 residues ahead of where the CDR3 ends, so the germline J gene completes it. J is TRBJ1-1 and V is TRBV17, with 9 bases aligning to TRBD1. The length of the CDR3 is 13 residues. Germline trimming cut 5 bases from V and 3 bases from J; bases unmatched to any gene: 1. CDR1 is MNHDT, CDR2 YYDKIL, per germline. The CDR3 spells CASSRTGDTEVFF. The sequenced CDR3 bases are TGTGCTAGCAGTCGGACAGGGGACACA.

On this clone itself: Germline and genes: mouse. The read falls 4 residues short of the CDR3 end, and the missing part is taken from the germline J gene. This rearrangement joins TRBV13-1 to TRBJ2-5, with TRBD2 matching 9 bases. The CDR3 loop spans 14 amino acids. CDR1 and CDR2 (germline): NSHNY, SYGAGN. CDR3 residues: CASSDNWGEDTQYF. CDR3 DNA, as far as it was read: TGTGCCAGCAGTGATAACTGGGGGGAAGAC.

Regarding this clone: Genes and germline are mouse. Sequencing ends 4 residues short of the CDR3 end; the germline J gene provides the rest. The V and J genes are TRBV5 and TRBJ2-1, with D hard to call. Germline lookup yields CDR1 LGHNA and CDR2 YNLKQL (reference sequence). The CDR3 spans 14 residues. The ends were cut back, 0 bases at V and 2 bases at J, with 5 bases in the middle. The DNA read from the CDR3 is TGTGCCAGCAGCCAAGACAGCTACTATGCT. This encodes CASSQDSYYA. In full, the CDR3 reads CASSQDSYYAEQFF.

Concerning this clone: The gene names here belong to mouse. The read ends 4 residues early relative to the CDR3; the germline J gene fills the gap. V usage is TRBV13-1 and J usage is TRBJ1-1; D remains ambiguous. V lost 3 bases to trimming and J lost 1 base, with 10 bases between them. CDR1 NSHNY and CDR2 SYGAGN come from the germline V gene. There are 14 residues in the CDR3. The part of the CDR3 DNA that was read is TGTGCCAGCAGTGCCCCCTTCAGAAACACA. It encodes CASSAPFRNT. The complete CDR3 sequence is CASSAPFRNTEVFF.

Comment on this clone: Genes here carry mouse names. Read sequence stops 4 residues before the CDR3 end, and the germline J gene provides the missing end. The sample holds other DNA sequences that translate to the same CDR3. The rearrangement links TRBV17 to TRBJ2-1, with TRBD2 matching over 11 bases. The CDR3 extends over 15 amino acids. The germline CDR1 and CDR2 sequences are MNHDT and YYDKIL. Trimming at V came to 4 bases and at J to 4 bases, leaving 3 bases not matched to a gene. Incomplete CDR3 DNA: TGTGCTAGCAGTACCGGGACTGGGGGTTATGCT. Its protein is CASSTGTGGYA. The entire CDR3 is CASSTGTGGYAEQFF. The full variable domain, in which reference TRBV17 and TRBJ2-1 provide the parts outside the CDR3, is DTTVKQNPRYKLARVGKPVNLICSQTMNHDTMYWYQKKPNQAPKLLLFYYDKILNREADTFEKFQSSRPNNSFCSLYIGSAGLEYSAMYLCASSTGTGGYAEQFFGPGTRLTVL.

A few counts support this clone. The genes and germline here are from mouse. From the germline J gene comes the end of the CDR3, since the read stops 3 residues before it. This sequence joins TRBV13-1 and TRBJ1-6; D ambiguous. TRBJ1-6 belongs to the ORF category, with a function that is uncertain. This CDR3 is 14 amino acids long. Trimming pared 0 bases from V and 3 bases from J, leaving 4 bases between. CDR1 is NSHNY and CDR2 is SYGAGN in the germline V gene. The CDR3 DNA, read in part, is TGTGCCAGCAGTGATGGCAGCTATAATTCGCCC. It encodes CASSDGSYNSP. The full CDR3 protein reads CASSDGSYNSPLYF.

Remarks on this clone: Germline and genes here are mouse. With the read ending 4 residues before the CDR3 end, the germline J gene is used to fill in that end. The same CDR3 arises from other DNA sequences in this sample as well. The chain employs TRBV13-1 and TRBJ2-4; D unresolved. The CDR3 sequence is 14 residues long. The germline V gene has CDR1 NSHNY and CDR2 SYGAGN. Trimming stripped 0 bases from V and 1 base from J, with 6 bases between. CDR3 DNA, as far as it was read: TGTGCCAGCAGTGATGCGCCAGGTCAAAAC. Translated, it gives CASSDAPGQN. The full CDR3 sequence reads CASSDAPGQNTLYF.

About this clone itself: The genes are named according to mouse. The CDR3 end falls 4 residues outside the read, so it is completed with the germline J gene. The chain couples TRBV13-1 to TRBJ2-3; TRBD1 is a possible D gene (6 bases). Germline V lookup: CDR1 NSHNY, CDR2 SYGAGN. The CDR3 length is 13 residues. The V end was cut by 3 bases, the J end by 3 bases, with 8 bases between. The covered CDR3 bases are TGTGCCAGCAGTGTGGGACAAGCAGAA. It is translated as CASSVGQAE. The CDR3 in its entirety is CASSVGQAETLYF.